This TCR beta chain was captured by sequencing in a study of T cell responses to AZD1222 COVID-19 vaccine. Study conclusions and caveats: Vaccine-related CD4 TCRs covered spike, predominating at 160-218 and 743-854. Repertoire sampling occurred only after the peak T cell response. Spike-specific TCR breadth and depth were elevated following two AZD1222 doses.

Repertoires were generated with immunoSEQ multiplex PCR, while TCRdb's copy carries only in-frame clones and drops some. The table has 100,000 to 130,000 clones, around 91% seen once. CDR3 length: 15 amino acids. The V gene's germline CDR1 is SEHNR and CDR2 FQNEAQ (reference sequence). V lost 3 bases and J lost 4; bases outside the gene matches: 6. A word on this clone: Its antigen is undetermined.

The receptor's source is an adult in good health. This chain connects TRBV7-9 to TRBJ2-1; 7 bases map to TRBD2. The sample consisted of peripheral blood, taken on day 0 of AZD1222 vaccination. The CDR3 here is CASSFGGGAYNEQFF. For the CDR3, the DNA is TGTGCCAGCAGCTTCGGCGGGGGAGCTTACAATGAGCAGTTCTTC. The full variable domain, completed using reference TRBV7-9 and TRBJ2-1, is DTGVSQNPRHKITKRGQNVTFRCDPISEHNRLYWYRQTLGQGPEFLTYFQNEAQLEKSRLLSDRFSAERPKGSFSTLEIQRTEQGDSAMYLCASSFGGGAYNEQFFGPGTRLTVL.